The 22 T cell receptor beta chains below were found in one sample sequenced in a study of blood T cells in healthy people across ages. Then a second PCR, running about 6 to 12 cycles, was carried out with a sample-barcoded 5' primer and a J-beta primer mix. Using its own MiXCR run on the 5' RACE reads, TCRdb lists one record per CDR3 protein. The data contain around 940,000 distinct CDR3 sequences, around 54% of them singletons. Source material: blood. These receptors were taken from an older woman in good health.

The rearrangement links TRBV14 to TRBJ2-1; D remains ambiguous. Trimming shortened V by 7 bases and J by 3 bases, and 25 bases separated the two germline ends. CDR1 and CDR2 from the germline V gene are SGHDN and FVKESK. This CDR3 has 18 residues. The CDR3 sequence is CASNAGPGFFSVYNEQFF. The CDR3, as DNA: TGTGCCAGCAACGCCGGGCCCGGTTTCTTTTCTGTCTACAATGAGCAGTTCTTC. Combining the CDR3 with reference TRBV14 and TRBJ2-1 gives the whole variable domain EAGVTQFPSHSVIEKGQTVTLRCDPISGHDNLYWYRRVMGKEIKFLLHFVKESKQDESGMPNNRFLAERTGGTYSTLKVQPAELEDSGVYFCASNAGPGFFSVYNEQFFGPGTRLTVL.

The V call is TRBV6-2 or TRBV6-3, the J call TRBJ1-1, with D perhaps matching TRBD1 (6 bases). Trimming cost V 0 bases and J 2 bases, with 19 bases left between them. Germline V lookup: CDR1 MNHEY, CDR2 SVGEGT. This CDR3 has 18 residues. DNA for the CDR3: TGTGCCAGCAGTTACTCGATCTACAGGGCCCAGCAAAACACTGAAGCTTTCTTT. This gives the protein CASSYSIYRAQQNTEAFF.

In nucleotides, the CDR3 is TGTGCCAGCAGTTTAGCCGATGGGCGCGGGAGGGCCAATGAGCAGTTCTTC. It translates to CASSLADGRGRANEQFF. The chain couples TRBV28 to TRBJ2-1; 9 bases agree with TRBD2. The V gene end was trimmed by 2 bases and the J gene end by 6 bases; junction bases not matched to a gene: 11. Germline values: CDR1 MDHEN, CDR2 SYDVKM. The length of the CDR3 is 17 residues.

The V and J genes are TRBV4-1 and TRBJ2-5; 9 bases align to TRBD2. J gave up 7 bases and V 4 bases, and 10 bases lay outside the gene matches. Per the germline V gene, CDR1 is MGHRA and CDR2 is YSYEKL. The CDR3 has 15 residues. CDR3 DNA: TGCGCCAGCAGCCTCACCTTAGCGGGAGAGGTGACCCAGTACTTC. Translating gives CASSLTLAGEVTQYF.

This sequence joins TRBV11-2 and TRBJ2-2, with D maybe TRBD1 (6 bases). CDR3 size: 15 residues. V lost 1 base and J 3 bases, leaving 9 bases between the germline ends. Germline V gene sequence: CDR1 SGHAT, CDR2 FQNNGV. CDR3 nucleotides: TGTGCCAGCAGCTTAGGGACAGACCACACCGGGGAGCTGTTTTTT. Encoded protein: CASSLGTDHTGELFF.

This clonotype was recorded once. V and J are TRBV20-1 and TRBJ2-1, with TRBD2 identical over 8 bases. Germline CDR1 is DFQATT and CDR2 is SNEGSKA (reference sequence). There are 16 residues in the CDR3. V was pared by 0 bases and J by 3 bases, with 7 bases of the junction left unmatched. CDR3 residues: CSAREAAGVYYNEQFF. In DNA form, the CDR3 reads TGCAGTGCTAGAGAGGCAGCGGGAGTATACTACAATGAGCAGTTCTTC.

This clonotype has only one observation. The chain couples TRBV20-1 to TRBJ1-2; 9 bases align to TRBD1. Germline V gives CDR1 DFQATT, CDR2 SNEGSKA (reference sequence). The CDR3 is made up of 13 amino acids. The CDR3: CSPSRDRVDGYTF. The CDR3 bases are TGCAGCCCGAGCCGGGACAGGGTGGACGGCTACACCTTC.

The V and J genes are TRBV20-1 and TRBJ2-5; no firm D call. CDR3 length: 11 residues. V lost 8 bases, J lost 7 bases, and 14 bases lay in between. Germline loops: CDR1 DFQATT, CDR2 SNEGSKA (reference sequence). The CDR3 DNA sequence: TGCAGTCAAGAGGAAAAGGGGACCCAGTACTTC. Translating it yields CSQEEKGTQYF.

This clonotype was picked up one time. The rearrangement links TRBV4-1 to TRBJ2-5; 10 bases are a match to TRBD2. CDR1 is MGHRA, CDR2 YSYEKL, per germline. This CDR3 spans 17 amino acids. V dropped 6 bases and J dropped 4; count of bases not matched to a gene: 14. CDR3 DNA sequence: TGCGCCAGCAGTACCCGGGGACTAGCGTCGAATGGAGAGACCCAGTACTTC. It codes for CASSTRGLASNGETQYF.

The rearrangement links TRBV7-7 to TRBJ2-3, with TRBD1 identical over 8 bases. The V and J ends lost 1 base and 5 bases, in that order; junction bases with no gene match: 5. Germline V gene data show CDR1 as SSHAT and CDR2 as FNYEAQ (reference sequence). There are 15 residues in the CDR3. The CDR3 DNA is TGTGCCAGCAGCTTAGGAGGACAGGGTGTAGATACGCAGTATTTT. It specifies CASSLGGQGVDTQYF.

The CDR3, as DNA: TGCGCCAGCAGCCAAGGTCCTAGCACAGGGTACGAGCAGTACTTC. Amino acids: CASSQGPSTGYEQYF. The rearrangement joins TRBV4-1 to TRBJ2-7; D perhaps matches TRBD1 (6 bases). Germline loops: CDR1 MGHRA, CDR2 YSYEKL. V was cut by 1 base and J by 4 bases, with 14 bases left in between. The CDR3 contains 15 residues.

The chain combines TRBV10-2 with TRBJ2-1; 12 bases match TRBD2. Trimming removed 7 bases from V and 12 bases from J; junction bases left unmatched: 7. Germline V gene lookup returns CDR1 WSHSY and CDR2 SAAADI. The CDR3 contains 13 residues. CDR3 sequence: CASKTSGRSGQFF. CDR3 nucleotides: TGCGCCAGCAAGACTAGCGGGAGATCTGGGCAGTTCTTC.

This clonotype was counted between two and nine times. This chain links TRBV25-1 with TRBJ1-2; D not resolved. Germline CDR1 is MGHDK and CDR2 is SYGVNS. This CDR3 comprises 14 residues. Deletions cut 6 bases from V and 0 bases from J, with 11 bases between. The CDR3 reads CASRPAGANYGYTF. In DNA, the CDR3 is TGTGCCAGCAGGCCCGCCGGGGCTAACTATGGCTACACCTTC.

The chain carries TRBV18 and TRBJ2-7, with 12 positions matching TRBD2. Per the germline V gene, CDR1 is KGHSH and CDR2 is LQKENI. The CDR3 loop spans 15 amino acids. V was clipped by 2 bases and J by 4 bases; unmatched bases: 3. The CDR3 spells CASSPTGLAGYEQYF. DNA of the CDR3: TGTGCCAGCTCACCAACGGGACTAGCGGGTTACGAGCAGTACTTC.

This rearrangement joins TRBV29-1 to TRBJ2-5; TRBD2 matches at 7 bases. Germline CDR1 reads SQVTM; CDR2 reads ANQGSEA. The CDR3 is made up of 12 amino acids. The ends lost 2 bases at V and 5 bases at J; junction bases unmatched: 2. CDR3 DNA sequence: TGCAGCGTTGAATTACTAGCGGAGACCCAGTACTTC. Residues: CSVELLAETQYF.

This clonotype showed up just a few times. V and J are TRBV7-9 and TRBJ2-2, with D unresolved. Germline-derived CDR1 and CDR2 are SEHNR and FQNEAQ (reference sequence). V gave up 5 bases and J gave up 8 bases, with 12 bases separating them. The CDR3 runs 13 residues. DNA for the CDR3: TGTGCCAGCAGCCAAATGGCGGTAGGGGAGCTGTTTTTT. Protein: CASSQMAVGELFF.

In this sample, this clonotype turned up a few times. The chain is built from TRBV20-1 and TRBJ2-5; tentative D call: TRBD2 (6 bases). CDR1 DFQATT and CDR2 SNEGSKA come from the germline V gene (reference sequence). The CDR3 is made up of 15 amino acids. Trimming took 4 bases from V and 2 from J, leaving 17 bases between them. CDR3 protein: CSAIIGGGAQETQYF. As DNA, the CDR3 is TGCAGTGCTATAATTGGGGGAGGCGCTCAAGAGACCCAGTACTTC.

The V and J genes are TRBV25-1 and TRBJ2-1; the D call may be TRBD1 or TRBD2 (5 bases each). Trimming took 0 bases from V and 8 from J, leaving 8 bases between them. Germline V lookup: CDR1 MGHDK, CDR2 SYGVNS. This CDR3 is 13 amino acids long. The CDR3 sequence is CASSEYRGDEQFF. As DNA, the CDR3 is TGTGCCAGCAGTGAATATCGAGGGGATGAGCAGTTCTTC.

The rearrangement links TRBV4-1 to TRBJ1-2; D is unclear. The CDR3 has 14 residues. Trimming took 0 bases from V and 6 from J, leaving 11 bases between them. Germline CDR1 and CDR2: MGHRA and YSYEKL. The CDR3 coding sequence is TGCGCCAGCAGCCAAGAGGTTAGAGGGCATGGCTACACCTTC. As protein: CASSQEVRGHGYTF.

This chain connects TRBV6-5 to TRBJ1-2; 9 bases line up with TRBD1. After removal of 4 bases from V and 4 bases from J, the junction contained 10 bases not matched to a gene. The CDR3 has 16 amino acids. Germline V gene sequence: CDR1 MNHEY, CDR2 SVGAGI. The CDR3 reads CASSSGVTGGLYGYTF. The CDR3 DNA is TGTGCCAGCAGTTCCGGCGTGACAGGGGGACTCTATGGCTACACCTTC.

The J gene is TRBJ2-7, the V gene TRBV7-6; D remains ambiguous. Germline values: CDR1 SGHVS, CDR2 FNYEAQ. The CDR3 has 13 residues. V lost 5 bases, J lost 7 bases, and 15 bases lay in between. CDR3 in amino acids: CASSLTASSEQYF. Here the CDR3 DNA reads TGTGCCAGCAGCCTTACGGCCAGTAGTGAGCAGTACTTC. Combining the CDR3 with reference TRBV7-6 and TRBJ2-7 gives the whole variable domain GAGVSQSPRYKVTKRGQDVALRCDPISGHVSLYWYRQALGQGPEFLTYFNYEAQQDKSGLPNDRFSAERPEGSISTLTIQRTEQRDSAMYRCASSLTASSEQYFGPGTRLTVT.

This clonotype has only a few counts. The V call is TRBV5-1, the J call TRBJ2-6; D is unresolved. This CDR3 contains 15 residues. CDR1 and CDR2 (germline): SGHRS, YFSETQ. The ends were cut back, 4 bases at V and 2 bases at J, with 10 bases in the middle. The CDR3 DNA follows: TGCGCCAGCAGCCCTCGAGTAGCTGGGGCCAACGTCCTGACTTTC. Encoded protein: CASSPRVAGANVLTF.